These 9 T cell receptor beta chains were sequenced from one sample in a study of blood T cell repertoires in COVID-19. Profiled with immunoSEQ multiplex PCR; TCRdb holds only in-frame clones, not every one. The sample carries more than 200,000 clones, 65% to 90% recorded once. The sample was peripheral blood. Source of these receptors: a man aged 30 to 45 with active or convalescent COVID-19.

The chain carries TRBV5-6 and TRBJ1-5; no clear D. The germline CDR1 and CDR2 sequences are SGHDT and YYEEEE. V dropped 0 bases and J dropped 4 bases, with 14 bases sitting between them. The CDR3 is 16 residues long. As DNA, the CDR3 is TGTGCCAGCAGCTTGGAACGGGAGGTTGGTAATCAGCCCCAGCATTTT. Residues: CASSLEREVGNQPQHF.

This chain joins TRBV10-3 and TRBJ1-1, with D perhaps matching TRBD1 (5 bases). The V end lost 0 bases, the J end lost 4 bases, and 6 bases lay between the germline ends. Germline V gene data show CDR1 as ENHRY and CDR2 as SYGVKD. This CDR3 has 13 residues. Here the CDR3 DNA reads TGTGCCATCAGTGAGTCGGGGGGCACTGAAGCTTTCTTT. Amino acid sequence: CAISESGGTEAFF.

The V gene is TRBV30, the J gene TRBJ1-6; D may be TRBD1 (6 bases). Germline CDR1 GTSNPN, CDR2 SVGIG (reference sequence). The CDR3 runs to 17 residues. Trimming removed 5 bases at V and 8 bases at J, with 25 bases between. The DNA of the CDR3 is TGTGCCTGGCAGAAGGGGGTAGGGAGTATAATTGATTCACCCCTCCACTTT. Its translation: CAWQKGVGSIIDSPLHF.

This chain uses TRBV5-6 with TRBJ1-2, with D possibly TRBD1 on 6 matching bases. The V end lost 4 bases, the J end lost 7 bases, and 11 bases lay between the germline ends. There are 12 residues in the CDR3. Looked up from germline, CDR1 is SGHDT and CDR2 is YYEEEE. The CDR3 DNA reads TGTGCCAGCAGCCCCACACAGGGTGGCTACACCTTC. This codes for CASSPTQGGYTF.

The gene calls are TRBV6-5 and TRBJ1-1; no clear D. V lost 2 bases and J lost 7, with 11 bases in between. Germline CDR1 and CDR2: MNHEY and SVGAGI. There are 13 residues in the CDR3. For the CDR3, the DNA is TGTGCCAGCAGTTACACGGAGGGCGTTGAAGCTTTCTTT. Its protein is CASSYTEGVEAFF.

The CDR3 DNA sequence: TGTGCCAGCAGCTTGGGTCAGGTCGGTAGCAATCAGCCCCAGCATTTT. The encoded protein is CASSLGQVGSNQPQHF. This chain uses TRBV7-9 with TRBJ1-5; D not certain. The length of the CDR3 is 16 residues. V lost 3 bases, J lost 0 bases, and 12 bases lay in between. Per germline, CDR1 SEHNR and CDR2 FQNEAQ (reference sequence).

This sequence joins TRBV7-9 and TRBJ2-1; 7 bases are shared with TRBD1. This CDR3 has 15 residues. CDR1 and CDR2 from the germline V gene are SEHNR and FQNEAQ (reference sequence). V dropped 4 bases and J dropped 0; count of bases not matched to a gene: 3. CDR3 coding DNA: TGTGCCAGCAGCTCGGACAGGAGCTCCTACAATGAGCAGTTCTTC. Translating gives CASSSDRSSYNEQFF.

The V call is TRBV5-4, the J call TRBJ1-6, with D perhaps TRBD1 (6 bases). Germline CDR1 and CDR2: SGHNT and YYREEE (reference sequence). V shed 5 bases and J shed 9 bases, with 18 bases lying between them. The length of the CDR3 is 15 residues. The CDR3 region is CASRAGAGVGSPLHF. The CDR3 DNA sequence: TGTGCCAGCAGGGCCGGGGCAGGGGTAGGTTCACCCCTCCACTTT.

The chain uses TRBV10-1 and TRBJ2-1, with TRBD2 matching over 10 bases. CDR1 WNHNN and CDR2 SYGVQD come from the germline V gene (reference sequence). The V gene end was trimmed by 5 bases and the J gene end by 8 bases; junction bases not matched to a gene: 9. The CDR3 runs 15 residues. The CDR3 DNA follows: TGCGCCAGCAGTAGCGGGGGGGCCGGAGGTCATGAGCAGTTCTTC. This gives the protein CASSSGGAGGHEQFF.